This record concerns one T cell receptor (beta chain) sequence. The source of the sample is a study of blood T cell repertoires in COVID-19. Across the whole study: Material from acute and convalescent COVID-19 was sourced from the United States, Italy and Spain. The analysed material was cDNA or gDNA that came from T cells, B-cell-depleted T cells, or PBMCs.

Study processing details: Researchers report that nucleated cell counts were estimated from reference gene primer amplification. Sequencing used immunoSEQ multiplex PCR; TCRdb keeps in-frame clones, though not all of them. The D gene and trimming were derived from the DNA, and the V and J assignments and clone size from that table. The sample yields 400,000 to 550,000 clones, roughly 89% seen once. Sequencing was performed on peripheral blood. The sequence was collected from a woman aged 25 to 45 with acute or convalescent COVID-19.

The chain's CDR3 is CASSDSGRSNQPQHF. The CDR3 DNA reads as TGTGCCAGCAGTGACAGTGGCAGGAGCAATCAGCCCCAGCATTTT. The chain uses TRBV2 and TRBJ1-5; D is unclear. Deletions cut 3 bases from V and 1 base from J, with 10 bases between. This CDR3 region has 15 residues. CDR1 is SNHLY, CDR2 FYNNEI, per germline.